The 26 T cell receptor beta chains given below trace back to one sample, sequenced in a study of T cells in women clearing cervical HPV infection. The assay was immunoSEQ multiplex PCR, and TCRdb's table has in-frame clones only and misses some. The listing records about 40,000 clones. What was sequenced was blood buffy coat. The receptors stem from a woman aged 18 to 75 with a cervical HPV16 infection that either progressed to CIN3+ or cleared (not recorded which).

A note on this clone: A read error may produce the germline difference seen at one junction end. The CDR3 extends 3 residues past the end of the read, so its final part is completed from the germline J gene. This chain uses TRBV11-2 with TRBJ1-5; D is possibly TRBD1 (5 bases). The CDR3 spans 13 residues. Per the germline V gene, CDR1 is SGHAT and CDR2 is FQNNGV. CDR3 residues: CASSFQGKQPQHF. The sequenced CDR3 bases are TGTGCCAGCAGCTTCCAGGGCAAGCAGCCC.

About this clone itself: Sequencing ends 3 residues short of the CDR3 end; the germline J gene provides the rest. This chain uses TRBV5-1 with TRBJ2-2; possibly TRBD1 for D (6 bases). This CDR3 has 14 residues. Germline CDR1 reads SGHRS; CDR2 reads YFSETQ. The part of the CDR3 DNA that was read is TGCGCCAGCAGCCTCGGACAGTTGGGTGAAAAG. Translated, it gives CASSLGQLGEK. The CDR3 in its entirety is CASSLGQLGEKLFF.

The sequenced CDR3 bases are TGTGCCAGAAGCCCGAAGGGTGGGACTCCCCATCGTAATAGCTCCTACAATGAG. Translation gives CARSPKGGTPHRNSSYNE. The whole CDR3 reads CARSPKGGTPHRNSSYNEQFF. J is TRBJ2-1 and V is TRBV5-3, with D possibly being TRBD2 (6 bases). Read coverage stops 3 residues before the CDR3 terminus; the germline J gene supplies the remainder. TRBV5-3 is an ORF; its function is uncertain. The CDR3 loop spans 21 amino acids. Deletions cut 4 bases from V and 0 bases from J, with 29 bases between.

On this clone itself: The sequenced fragment ends 3 residues before the CDR3 boundary, so the rest is inferred from the germline J gene. V usage is TRBV18 and J usage is TRBJ2-2; TRBD1 matches at 8 bases. The V gene's germline CDR1 is KGHSH and CDR2 LQKENI. This CDR3 contains 17 residues. CDR3: CASSHTGGLSGANVLFF. The CDR3 bases that were read are TGTGCCAGCTCACACACAGGGGGACTCTCTGGGGCCAACGTG.

Remarks on this clone: The observed sequence ends 3 residues before the CDR3 terminus, with the missing tail filled in from the germline J gene. This chain joins TRBV5-1 and TRBJ2-3, with 12 bases identical to TRBD2. This CDR3 has 16 residues. V gave up 9 bases and J gave up 0 bases; unmatched junction bases: 8. The germline V gene encodes CDR1 SGHRS and CDR2 YFSETQ. The covered CDR3 bases are TGCGCCACCTCGGGGGGGACTAGCGGGAGCACAGATACG. Residues: CATSGGTSGSTDT. The CDR3, in full, reads CATSGGTSGSTDTQYF.

Worth noting for this clone: Read sequence stops 3 residues before the CDR3 end, and the germline J gene provides the missing end. V and J are TRBV7-8 and TRBJ2-3; D assignment may be TRBD1 or TRBD2 (6 bases each). Germline V gene data show CDR1 as SGHVS and CDR2 as FQNEAQ. The CDR3 spans 15 residues. CDR3 protein: CASSPSWRDNQPQYF. The sequenced CDR3 bases are TGTGCCAGCAGCCCCTCGTGGAGGGACAATCAGCCG. The complete variable domain, with remaining parts taken from reference TRBV7-8 and TRBJ2-3, reads GAGVSQSPRYKVAKRGQDVALRCDPISGHVSLFWYQQALGQGPEFLTYFQNEAQLDKSGLPSDRFFAERPEGSVSTLKIQRTQQEDSAVYLCASSPSWRDNQPQYFGPGTRLTVL.

As concerns this clone: The CDR3 goes on 3 residues after the read ends, and that part is filled in from the germline J gene. This rearrangement joins TRBV29-1 to TRBJ2-1; D not resolved. CDR3 length equals 16 residues. The germline V gene encodes CDR1 SQVTM and CDR2 ANQGSEA. V lost 0 bases to trimming and J lost 4 bases, with 16 bases between them. CDR3 DNA (partial): TGCAGCGTTGAAGATTTCGAGACTTACGCTTACAATGAG. As protein: CSVEDFETYAYNE. The whole CDR3 sequence reads CSVEDFETYAYNEQFF.

Remarks on this clone: The read gets to within 3 residues of the CDR3 end, and the germline J gene fills in the rest. The chain employs TRBV7-6 and TRBJ2-3, with 12 bases aligning to TRBD2. Germline CDR1 is SGHVS and CDR2 is FNYEAQ. The CDR3 is 16 amino acids. The sequenced part of the CDR3 DNA is TGTGCCAGCAGCCGACTAGCGGGGGCCCAGGGAGAGACG. Residues: CASSRLAGAQGET. The entire CDR3 is CASSRLAGAQGETQYF.

To note about this clone: The observed sequence ends 3 residues before the CDR3 terminus, with the missing tail filled in from the germline J gene. J is TRBJ2-2 and V is TRBV10-1, with a weak D call TRBD1 (6 bases). Germline-derived CDR1 and CDR2 are WNHNN and SYGVQD (reference sequence). The CDR3 runs 13 residues. CDR3 residues: CASGGQRDSPLFF. Partial CDR3 DNA: TGCGCCAGCGGAGGACAGCGAGATTCACCG.

In the case of this clone: The read stops 3 residues short of the end of the CDR3; the missing end is completed from the germline J gene. The chain recombines TRBV10-1 with TRBJ2-2, with a possible D match to TRBD1 (5 bases). CDR1 is WNHNN, CDR2 SYGVQD, per germline (reference sequence). The ends were cut back, 5 bases at V and 7 bases at J, with 11 bases in the middle. This CDR3 is 13 amino acids long. CDR3 region: CASSKQEGGELFF. The sequenced part of the CDR3 DNA is TGCGCCAGCAGTAAACAGGAAGGCGGGGAG.

The covered CDR3 bases are TGTGCCTGGAGTTCAACAGGGCGAGAGACC. This sequence encodes CAWSSTGRET. The complete CDR3 protein is CAWSSTGRETQYF. The gene calls are TRBV30 and TRBJ2-5; the D gene is possibly TRBD1 (6 bases). The read ends 3 residues shy of where the CDR3 ends; the end is completed using the germline J gene. The CDR3 is made up of 13 amino acids. Trimming took 2 bases from V and 4 from J, leaving 11 bases between them. The germline CDR1 and CDR2 sequences are GTSNPN and SVGIG (reference sequence).

In regard to this clone: The CDR3 extends 3 residues past the end of the read, so its final part is completed from the germline J gene. V gene TRBV6-1 combines with J gene TRBJ2-4; D is perhaps TRBD1 (6 bases). This CDR3 is built from 13 residues. CDR1 MNHNS and CDR2 SASEGT come from the germline V gene. CDR3 amino acids: CASSVTGSQPQYF. CDR3 bases read: TGTGCCAGCAGTGTAACAGGGTCCCAGCCT.

As concerns this clone: The read comes to an end 3 residues before the CDR3 does, leaving the germline J gene to fill in the end. The chain joins TRBV29-1 to TRBJ2-5, with TRBD2 matching over 15 bases. The CDR3 consists of 18 residues. V dropped 1 base and J dropped 5; count of bases not matched to a gene: 11. Per germline, CDR1 SQVTM and CDR2 ANQGSEA. This CDR3 reads CSVEGRRTSGRAGETQYF. CDR3 DNA, as far as it was read: TGCAGCGTTGAAGGGAGGAGGACTAGCGGGAGGGCCGGGGAGACC.

Worth noting for this clone: With the read ending 3 residues before the CDR3 end, the germline J gene is used to fill in that end. J is TRBJ2-7 and V is TRBV7-6; TRBD2 aligns across 13 bases. V was pared by 6 bases and J by 0 bases, with 2 bases of the junction left unmatched. CDR1 and CDR2 from the germline V gene are SGHVS and FNYEAQ. This CDR3 contains 15 residues. CDR3 sequence reads: CASSRTSGSSYEQYF. The sequenced CDR3 bases are TGTGCCAGCAGTCGGACTAGCGGGAGCTCCTACGAG.

About this clone: The DNA ends 3 residues before the CDR3 does, and the rest of the CDR3 is filled in from the germline J gene. The chain is built from TRBV19 and TRBJ2-7, with 11 bases fitting TRBD2. The ends lost 4 bases at V and 2 bases at J; junction bases unmatched: 4. The V gene's germline CDR1 is LNHDA and CDR2 SQIVND (reference sequence). The CDR3 length is 15 residues. CDR3 amino acids: CASSRGLADTYEQYF. Incomplete CDR3 DNA: TGTGCCAGTAGTAGGGGACTAGCGGATACCTACGAG.

Concerning this clone itself: The CDR3 goes on 3 residues after the read ends, and that part is filled in from the germline J gene. The chain couples TRBV5-1 to TRBJ2-2; 8 nucleotides align to TRBD1. Germline loops: CDR1 SGHRS, CDR2 YFSETQ. The CDR3 consists of 14 residues. CDR3 DNA, as far as it was read: TGCGCCAGCAGCTCGGACAGGGATACTGAAAAG. Translated, it gives CASSSDRDTEK. From start to end, the CDR3 is CASSSDRDTEKLFF. Full variable domain (rest looked up from reference TRBV5-1 and TRBJ2-2): KAGVTQTPRYLIKTRGQQVTLSCSPISGHRSVSWYQQTPGQGLQFLFEYFSETQRNKGNFPGRFSGRQFSNSRSEMNVSTLELGDSALYLCASSSDRDTEKLFFGEGSRLTVL.

Comments on this clone: The sequenced fragment ends 3 residues before the CDR3 boundary, so the rest is inferred from the germline J gene. The genes are TRBV16 and TRBJ2-3; a possible D gene is TRBD1 (6 bases). Looked up from germline, CDR1 is KGHSY and CDR2 is FQNENV. CDR3 length: 17 residues. The CDR3 sequence is CASSQTTGMGSQETQYF. The CDR3 bases that were read are TGTGCCAGCAGCCAAACTACAGGGATGGGATCCCAAGAGACG.

About this clone itself: The DNA ends 3 residues before the CDR3 does, and the rest of the CDR3 is filled in from the germline J gene. V is TRBV4-1 and J is TRBJ2-3; maybe TRBD1 (6 bases). Trimming left V 8 bases short and J 5 bases short, with 17 bases between. The germline gives CDR1 MGHRA, CDR2 YSYEKL. The CDR3 runs 14 residues. The CDR3: CASGTPDSLDTQYF. Partial CDR3 DNA: TGCGCCAGCGGGACGCCGGACAGCTTAGATACG.

Of note for this clone: From the germline J gene comes the end of the CDR3, since the read stops 3 residues before it. The genes are TRBV5-6 and TRBJ1-1, with D perhaps TRBD1 (6 bases). Trimming took 0 bases from V and 6 from J, leaving 12 bases between them. There are 14 residues in the CDR3. CDR1 SGHDT and CDR2 YYEEEE come from the germline V gene. CDR3 residues: CASSLVTRGPEAFF. Partial CDR3 DNA: TGTGCCAGCAGCTTGGTAACGCGGGGGCCTGAA.

A note on this clone: The CDR3 extends 3 residues past the end of the read, so its final part is completed from the germline J gene. This chain joins TRBV19 and TRBJ2-3, with 10 bases matching TRBD1. V gave up 7 bases and J gave up 1 base; unmatched junction bases: 5. This CDR3 has 15 residues. Looked up from germline, CDR1 is LNHDA and CDR2 is SQIVND (reference sequence). The CDR3 reads CASMRGTGGTDTQYF. The part of the CDR3 DNA that was read is TGTGCCAGTATGAGAGGGACAGGGGGCACAGATACG.

As for this clone: The read ends 3 residues before the CDR3 terminus; that terminus is restored from the germline J gene. This chain connects TRBV11-2 to TRBJ2-3; D is unclear. The CDR3 spans 15 residues. V dropped 5 bases and J dropped 2 bases, with 14 bases sitting between them. Germline V lookup: CDR1 SGHAT, CDR2 FQNNGV. The CDR3 here is CASSMGPQDTDTQYF. Incomplete CDR3 DNA: TGTGCCAGCAGCATGGGCCCCCAAGACACAGATACG. The full variable domain, rest sourced from reference TRBV11-2 and TRBJ2-3, is EAGVAQSPRYKIIEKRQSVAFWCNPISGHATLYWYQQILGQGPKLLIQFQNNGVVDDSQLPKDRFSAERLKGVDSTLKIQPAKLEDSAVYLCASSMGPQDTDTQYFGPGTRLTVL.

On this clone itself: The CDR3 is cut off 3 residues early in the read; its end comes from the germline J gene. The genes are TRBV19 and TRBJ2-5, with 8 bases lining up with TRBD2. The J segment lost 5 bases and the V segment lost 4 bases, leaving 6 bases of the junction unmatched. The CDR3 is 14 amino acids. The germline V gene has CDR1 LNHDA and CDR2 SQIVND (reference sequence). The CDR3 here is CASSTGLAAETQYF. Partial CDR3 DNA: TGTGCCAGTAGTACTGGACTAGCAGCCGAGACC.

Concerning this clone itself: Sequence at one end of the junction differs from germline and may be a read error. Coverage ceases 3 residues before the CDR3 finishes, and the germline J gene fills in the end. The chain recombines TRBV7-9 with TRBJ1-2; possibly TRBD1 for D (5 bases). Looked up from germline, CDR1 is SEHNR and CDR2 is FQNEAQ (reference sequence). CDR3 length: 13 residues. The DNA read from the CDR3 is TGTGCCAGCAGCATAGCGGACACAGATACC. Translation gives CASSIADTDT. In full, the CDR3 reads CASSIADTDTYTF.

Note on this clone: The missing CDR3 end, 3 residues past where the read stops, is filled in from the germline J gene. The rearrangement uses TRBV19 and TRBJ1-5; 7 nucleotides line up with TRBD1. V trimming: 2 bases; J trimming: 2 bases; junction bases outside the gene matches: 3. Germline CDR1 LNHDA, CDR2 SQIVND (reference sequence). The CDR3 runs to 15 residues. Here the CDR3 reads CASSINRGGNQPQHF. The CDR3 DNA, read in part, is TGTGCCAGTAGTATAAACAGGGGAGGCAATCAGCCC.

Note on this clone: The sequence runs out 3 residues before the end of the CDR3; the remainder is reconstructed from the germline J gene. V and J are TRBV2 and TRBJ2-5; 9 bases match TRBD2. Germline V gives CDR1 SNHLY, CDR2 FYNNEI. V lost 4 bases and J lost 2; bases outside the gene matches: 8. The CDR3 extends over 16 amino acids. The CDR3 spells CASSALGSGGQETQYF. The covered CDR3 bases are TGTGCCAGCAGTGCGCTTGGTAGCGGGGGACAAGAGACC.

The CDR3 spells CASSEALLETGTNEQYF. Incomplete CDR3 DNA: TGTGCCAGCAGTGAAGCGCTTCTTGAGACAGGGACGAACGAG. The chain couples TRBV6-1 to TRBJ2-7, with TRBD1 matching over 7 bases. The DNA ends 3 residues before the CDR3 does, and the rest of the CDR3 is filled in from the germline J gene. Germline loops: CDR1 MNHNS, CDR2 SASEGT. The junction had 13 bases not matched to a gene; V was cut back by 0 bases and J by 5 bases. There are 17 residues in the CDR3.